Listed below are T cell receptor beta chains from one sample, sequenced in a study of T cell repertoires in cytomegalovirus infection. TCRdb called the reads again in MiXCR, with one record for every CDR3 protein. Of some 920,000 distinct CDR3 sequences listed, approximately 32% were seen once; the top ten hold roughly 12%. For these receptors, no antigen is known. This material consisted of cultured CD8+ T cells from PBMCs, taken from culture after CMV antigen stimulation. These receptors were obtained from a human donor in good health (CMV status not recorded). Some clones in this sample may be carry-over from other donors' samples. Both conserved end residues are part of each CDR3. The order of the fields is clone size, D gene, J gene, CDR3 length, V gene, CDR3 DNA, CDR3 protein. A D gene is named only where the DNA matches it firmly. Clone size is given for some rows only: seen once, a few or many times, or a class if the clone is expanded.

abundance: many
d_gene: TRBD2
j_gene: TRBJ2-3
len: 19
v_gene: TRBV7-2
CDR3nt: TGTGCCAGCAGGCCCGCTTTCAACCCGGGGGGGTCGCGTGCAGATACGCAGTATTTT
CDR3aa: CASRPAFNPGGSRADTQYF

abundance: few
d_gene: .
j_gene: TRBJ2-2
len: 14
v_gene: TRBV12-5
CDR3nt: TGTGCTAGTGCGATGCAGGGATACACCGGGGAGCTGTTTTTT
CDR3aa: CASAMQGYTGELFF

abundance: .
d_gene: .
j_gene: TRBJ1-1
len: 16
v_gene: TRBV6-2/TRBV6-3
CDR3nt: TGTGCCAGCAGTTTCGTTAAGCACAACATGAACACTGAAGCTTTCTTT
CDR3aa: CASSFVKHNMNTEAFF

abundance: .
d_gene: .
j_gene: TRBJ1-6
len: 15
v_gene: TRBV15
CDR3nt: TGTGCCACCAGCAAAGAGGGATCCTATAATTCACCCCTCCACTTT
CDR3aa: CATSKEGSYNSPLHF

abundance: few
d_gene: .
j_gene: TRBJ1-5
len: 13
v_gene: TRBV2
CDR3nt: TGTGCCAGCAGGGAAAGGGCGAATCAGCCCCAGCATTTT
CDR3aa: CASRERANQPQHF

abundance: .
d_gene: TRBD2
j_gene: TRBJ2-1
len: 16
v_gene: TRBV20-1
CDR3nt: TGCAGTGCTAGAGATCTCAAGCGGGGCCCGGGGGATGAGCAGTTCTTC
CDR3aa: CSARDLKRGPGDEQFF

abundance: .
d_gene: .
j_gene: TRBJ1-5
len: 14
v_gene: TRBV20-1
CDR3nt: TGCAGTGCTAGAGCCCGACCGATCAATCAGCCCCAGCATTTT
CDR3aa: CSARARPINQPQHF

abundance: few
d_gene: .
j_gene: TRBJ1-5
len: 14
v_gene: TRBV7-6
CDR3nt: TGTGCCAGCAGCCCCACAGCTAGCAATCAGCCCCAGCATTTT
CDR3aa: CASSPTASNQPQHF

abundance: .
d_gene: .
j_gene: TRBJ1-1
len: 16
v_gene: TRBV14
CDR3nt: TGTGCCAGCACCCCCTTGGGGGGACCCCCGAACACTGAAGCTTTCTTT
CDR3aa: CASTPLGGPPNTEAFF

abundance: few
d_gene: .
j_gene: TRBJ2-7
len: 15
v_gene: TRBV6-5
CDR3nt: TGTGCCAGCAGTAGCCCCAAAGGAGTTTTCTCGGAGCAGTACTTC
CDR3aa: CASSSPKGVFSEQYF

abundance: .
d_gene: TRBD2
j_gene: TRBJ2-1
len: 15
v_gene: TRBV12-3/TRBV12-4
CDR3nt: TGTGCCAACAGTGCGGGCGGGGGGCCCTACAATGAGCAGTTCTTC
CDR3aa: CANSAGGGPYNEQFF

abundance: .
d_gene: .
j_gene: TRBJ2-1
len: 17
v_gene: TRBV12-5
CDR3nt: TGTGCTAGTTCCCTTAGAATTGGGGGGAGCTCCTACAATGAGCAGTTCTTC
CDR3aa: CASSLRIGGSSYNEQFF

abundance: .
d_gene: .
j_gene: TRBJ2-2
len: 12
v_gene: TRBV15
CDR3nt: TGTGCCACCGCGTCTGGCAGCGGGGAGCTGTTTTTT
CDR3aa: CATASGSGELFF

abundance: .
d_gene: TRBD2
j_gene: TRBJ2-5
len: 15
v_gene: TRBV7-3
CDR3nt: TGTGCCAGCAGCTTAATGGGGGGGGGGCAAGAGACCCAGTACTTC
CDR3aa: CASSLMGGGQETQYF

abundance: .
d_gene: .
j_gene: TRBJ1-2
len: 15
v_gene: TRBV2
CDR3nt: TGTGCCAGCAAGAAGAAGGCAGGAGATTTCTATGGCTACACCTTC
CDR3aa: CASKKKAGDFYGYTF

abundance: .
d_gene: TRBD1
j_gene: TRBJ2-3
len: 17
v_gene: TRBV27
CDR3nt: TGTGCCAGCAGCGACATCAGGGGGAACCCTAGCACAGATACGCAGTATTTT
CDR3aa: CASSDIRGNPSTDTQYF

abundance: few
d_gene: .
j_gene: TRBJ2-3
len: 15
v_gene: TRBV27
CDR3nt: TGTGCCAGCAGTTTAAGGTGGGGGACCACAGATACGCAGTATTTT
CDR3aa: CASSLRWGTTDTQYF

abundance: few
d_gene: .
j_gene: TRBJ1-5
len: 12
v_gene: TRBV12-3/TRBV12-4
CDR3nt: TGTGCCAGCGGGGAGGGTTATCAGCCCCAGCATTTT
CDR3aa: CASGEGYQPQHF

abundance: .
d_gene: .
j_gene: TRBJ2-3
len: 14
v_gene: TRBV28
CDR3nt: TGTGCCAGCAGTTCGTGGACAGAAGGCGATACGCAGTATTTT
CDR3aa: CASSSWTEGDTQYF

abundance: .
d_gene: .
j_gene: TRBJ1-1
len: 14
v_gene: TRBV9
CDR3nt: TGTGCCAGCAGCGACCATAGGAAGAACACTGAAGCTTTCTTT
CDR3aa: CASSDHRKNTEAFF

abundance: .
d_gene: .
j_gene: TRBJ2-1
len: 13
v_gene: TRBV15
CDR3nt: TGTGCCACCCGGGACCAAACCTACAATGAGCAGTTCTTC
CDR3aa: CATRDQTYNEQFF

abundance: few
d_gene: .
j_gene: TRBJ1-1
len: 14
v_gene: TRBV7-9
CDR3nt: TGTGCCAGCACCCCAGGTGGAGCAACCCGTGGCGCTTTCTTT
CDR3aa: CASTPGGATRGAFF

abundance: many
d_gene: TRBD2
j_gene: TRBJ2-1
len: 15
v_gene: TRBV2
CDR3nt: TGTGCCAGCAGTCTCCAGCGGGGACGTTTGGATGAGCAGTTCTTC
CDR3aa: CASSLQRGRLDEQFF

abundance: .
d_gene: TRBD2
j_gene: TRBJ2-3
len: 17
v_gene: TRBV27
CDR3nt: TGTGCCAGCAGTTATCGGGGGGGGGAGTATCGCACAGATACGCAGTATTTT
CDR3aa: CASSYRGGEYRTDTQYF

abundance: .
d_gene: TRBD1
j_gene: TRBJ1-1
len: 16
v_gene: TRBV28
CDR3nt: TGTGCCAGCATTATACAGGGGGACCTTCTGAACACTGAAGCTTTCTTT
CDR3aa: CASIIQGDLLNTEAFF

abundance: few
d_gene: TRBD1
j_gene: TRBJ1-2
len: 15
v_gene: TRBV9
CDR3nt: TGTGCCAGCAGCGCCGACAGGGGGCCCTCCTATGGCTACACCTTC
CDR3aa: CASSADRGPSYGYTF

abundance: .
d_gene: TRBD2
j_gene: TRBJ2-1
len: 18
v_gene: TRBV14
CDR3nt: TGTGCCAGCAGCCAAGATCAGAGACTAGCGGTGGCCTACAATGAGCAGTTCTTC
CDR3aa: CASSQDQRLAVAYNEQFF

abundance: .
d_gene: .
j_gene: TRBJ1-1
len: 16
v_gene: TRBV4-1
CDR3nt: TGCGCCAGCAGCCAAGGGGAAGGGGGTTTGAACACTGAAGCTTTCTTT
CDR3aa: CASSQGEGGLNTEAFF

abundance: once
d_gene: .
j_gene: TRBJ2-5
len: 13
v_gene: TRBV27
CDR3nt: TGTGCCAGCAGTTTATCCCATAAGGGGACCCAGTACTTC
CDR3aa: CASSLSHKGTQYF

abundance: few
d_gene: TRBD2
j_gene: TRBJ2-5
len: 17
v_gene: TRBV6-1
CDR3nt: TGTGCCAGCAGCCCCCTAGGGGGCGGGGGGGAACTAGAGACCCAGTACTTC
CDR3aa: CASSPLGGGGELETQYF

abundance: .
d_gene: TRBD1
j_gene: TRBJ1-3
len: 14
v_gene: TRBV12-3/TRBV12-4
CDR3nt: TGTGCCAGCAGTTTCCTGGGACAGGGAGACACCATATATTTT
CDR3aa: CASSFLGQGDTIYF

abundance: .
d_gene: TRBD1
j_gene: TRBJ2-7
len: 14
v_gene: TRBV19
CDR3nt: TGTGCCACCTCCGGACAGGGTATTTGGTACGAGCAGTACTTC
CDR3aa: CATSGQGIWYEQYF

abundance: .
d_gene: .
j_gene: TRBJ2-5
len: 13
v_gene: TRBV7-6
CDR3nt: TGTGCCAGCAGCTGGGACTTGACAGAGACCCAGTACTTC
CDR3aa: CASSWDLTETQYF

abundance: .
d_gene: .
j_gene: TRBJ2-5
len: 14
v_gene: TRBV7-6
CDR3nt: TGTGCCAACAGCTTTCCAGGGAGTGGAGAGACCCAGTACTTC
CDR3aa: CANSFPGSGETQYF

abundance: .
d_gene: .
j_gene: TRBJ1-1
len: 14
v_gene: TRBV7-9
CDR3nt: TGTGCCAGCTTATCGACAGGCAGGCCCCCTGAAGCTTTCTTT
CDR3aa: CASLSTGRPPEAFF

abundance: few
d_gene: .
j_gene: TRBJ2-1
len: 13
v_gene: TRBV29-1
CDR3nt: TGCAGCTCATTTGGGGAGTCCTACAATGAGCAGTTCTTC
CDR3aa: CSSFGESYNEQFF

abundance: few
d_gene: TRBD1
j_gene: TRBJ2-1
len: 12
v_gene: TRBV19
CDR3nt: TGTGCCAGTAGAACAGGGGCGGATGAGCAGTTCTTC
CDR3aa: CASRTGADEQFF

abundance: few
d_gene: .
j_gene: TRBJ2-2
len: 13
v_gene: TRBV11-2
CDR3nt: TGTGCCAGCCCCAAGGGGGTGCCCGGGGAGCTGTTTTTT
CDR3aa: CASPKGVPGELFF

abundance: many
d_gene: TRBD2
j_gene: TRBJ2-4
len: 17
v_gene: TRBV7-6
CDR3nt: TGTGCCAGCACCACCCCTACGGGGGGGGAAGTCAAAAACATTCAGTACTTC
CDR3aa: CASTTPTGGEVKNIQYF

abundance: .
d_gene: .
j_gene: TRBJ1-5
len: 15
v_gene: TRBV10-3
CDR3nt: TGTGCCATCAGTGAACTGACGGGGACCAATCAGCCCCAGCATTTT
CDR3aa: CAISELTGTNQPQHF

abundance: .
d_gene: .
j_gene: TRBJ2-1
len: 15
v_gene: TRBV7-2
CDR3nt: TGTGCCAGCAGCTTATACCCCCTCTCTTTCAATGAGCAGTTCTTC
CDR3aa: CASSLYPLSFNEQFF

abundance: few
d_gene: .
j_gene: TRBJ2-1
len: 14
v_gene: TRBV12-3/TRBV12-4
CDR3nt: TGTGCCAGCAGTTTAACAGTGGCCTACAATGAGCAGTTCTTC
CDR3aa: CASSLTVAYNEQFF

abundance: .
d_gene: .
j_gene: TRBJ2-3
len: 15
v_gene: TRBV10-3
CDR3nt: TGTGCCATCAGTGAGGGCACAGCCCGCACAGATACGCAGTATTTT
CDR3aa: CAISEGTARTDTQYF

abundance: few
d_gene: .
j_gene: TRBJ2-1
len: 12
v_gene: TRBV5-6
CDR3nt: TGTGCCAGCACCCCTGGGGGGAGTGAGCAGTTCTTC
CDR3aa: CASTPGGSEQFF

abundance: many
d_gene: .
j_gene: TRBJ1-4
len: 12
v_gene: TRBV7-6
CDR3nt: TGTGCCAGCAGCTTAGGGGATGAAAAACTGTTTTTT
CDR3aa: CASSLGDEKLFF

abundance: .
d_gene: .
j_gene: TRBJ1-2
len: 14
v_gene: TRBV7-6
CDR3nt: TGTGCCAGCACCCTAAGTAGGGGACTTCGGCGCTACACCTTC
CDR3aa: CASTLSRGLRRYTF

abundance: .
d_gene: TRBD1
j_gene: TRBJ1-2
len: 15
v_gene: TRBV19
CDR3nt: TGTGCCAGTAGTACATGGACAGGGATTAACGGTGGCTACACCTTC
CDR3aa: CASSTWTGINGGYTF

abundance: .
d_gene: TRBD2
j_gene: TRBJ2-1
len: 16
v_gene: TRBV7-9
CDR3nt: TGTGCCACCACCCGTAGCGGGGGGCGCGCCTACAATGAGCAGTTCTTC
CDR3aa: CATTRSGGRAYNEQFF

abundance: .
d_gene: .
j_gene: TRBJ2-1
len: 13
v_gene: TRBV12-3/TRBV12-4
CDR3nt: TGTGCCAGCAGTTTGTTAGTTTACAATGGGCAGTTCTTC
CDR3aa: CASSLLVYNGQFF

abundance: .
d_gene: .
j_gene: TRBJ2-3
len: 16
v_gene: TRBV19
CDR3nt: TGTGCCAGTAGTACCCCGAGGGGCGCCGGCACAGATACGCAGTATTTT
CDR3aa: CASSTPRGAGTDTQYF

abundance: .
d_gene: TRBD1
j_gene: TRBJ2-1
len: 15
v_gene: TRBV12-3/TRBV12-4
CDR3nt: TGTGCCAGCAGTCCGACAGGGGGCTTTGGCGATGAGCAGTTCTTC
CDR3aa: CASSPTGGFGDEQFF

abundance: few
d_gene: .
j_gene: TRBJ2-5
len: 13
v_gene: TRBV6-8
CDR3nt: TGTGCCAGCAGGAACTGGGGAGAAGAGACCCAGTACTTC
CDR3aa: CASRNWGEETQYF

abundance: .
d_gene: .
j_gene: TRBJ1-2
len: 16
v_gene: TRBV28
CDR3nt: TGTGCCAGCAGCCCAGGCAGGGCATACCGCAACTATGGCTACACCTTC
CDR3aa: CASSPGRAYRNYGYTF